This T cell receptor (beta chain) was captured by sequencing in a study of cytomegalovirus exposure and HLA in healthy donors. About the research overall: Early release data held tens of millions of unique TCRs from HLA-typed donors.

This cohort consisted of healthy bone marrow donors. The CDR3 runs 14 residues. CDR1 SQVTM and CDR2 ANQGSEA come from the germline V gene. Trimming took 2 bases from V and 2 from J, leaving 13 bases between them. Study results and limitations: Donor immune exposure was known only as CMV serostatus.

As to this clone: The target antigen is unknown.

PCR amplification relied on 60 Vbeta primers (plus 13 Jbeta primers). Repertoires were generated with immunoSEQ multiplex PCR, while TCRdb's copy carries only in-frame clones and drops some. Of about 150,000 clones listed, 76% were seen once; the top ten hold around 3.1%. Sequencing input: PBMCs. This sequence originates from a middle-aged man in good health and CMV-seronegative. J is TRBJ2-7 and V is TRBV29-1, with no clear D. The DNA for the CDR3 is TGCAGCGTTGAACTCGCAGGAAATACCTACGAGCAGTACTTC. Its translation is CSVELAGNTYEQYF.